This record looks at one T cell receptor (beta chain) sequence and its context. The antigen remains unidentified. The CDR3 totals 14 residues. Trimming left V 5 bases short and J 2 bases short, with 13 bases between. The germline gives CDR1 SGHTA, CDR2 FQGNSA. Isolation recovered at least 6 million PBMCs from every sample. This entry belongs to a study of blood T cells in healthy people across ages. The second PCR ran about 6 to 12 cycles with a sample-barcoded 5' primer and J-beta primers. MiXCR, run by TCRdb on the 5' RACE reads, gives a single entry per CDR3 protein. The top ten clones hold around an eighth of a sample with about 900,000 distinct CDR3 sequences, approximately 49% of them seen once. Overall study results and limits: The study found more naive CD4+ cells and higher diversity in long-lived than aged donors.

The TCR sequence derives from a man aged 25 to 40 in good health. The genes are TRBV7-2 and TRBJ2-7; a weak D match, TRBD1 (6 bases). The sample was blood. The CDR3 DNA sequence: TGTGCCAGCAGCAAACAACAGGGCACCTACGAGCAGTACTTC. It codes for CASSKQQGTYEQYF.